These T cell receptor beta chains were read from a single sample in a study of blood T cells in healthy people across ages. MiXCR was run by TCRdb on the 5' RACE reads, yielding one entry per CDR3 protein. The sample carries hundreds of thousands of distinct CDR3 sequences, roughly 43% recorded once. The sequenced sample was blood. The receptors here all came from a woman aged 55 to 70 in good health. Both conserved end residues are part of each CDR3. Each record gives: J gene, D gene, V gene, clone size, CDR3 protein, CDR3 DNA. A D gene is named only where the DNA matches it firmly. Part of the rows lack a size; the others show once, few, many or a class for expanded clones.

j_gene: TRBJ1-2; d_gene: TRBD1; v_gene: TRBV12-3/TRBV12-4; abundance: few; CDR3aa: CASSPTGGIYGYTF; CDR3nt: TGTGCCAGCAGTCCGACAGGGGGCATCTATGGCTACACCTTC
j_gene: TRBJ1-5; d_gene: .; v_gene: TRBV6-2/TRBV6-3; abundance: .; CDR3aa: CASSYSEGIGQPQHF; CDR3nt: TGTGCCAGCAGTTACTCGGAGGGGATAGGACAGCCCCAGCATTTT
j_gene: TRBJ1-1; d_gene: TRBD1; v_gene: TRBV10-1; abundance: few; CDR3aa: CASSGGQGAEAFF; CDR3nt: TGCGCCAGCAGTGGTGGACAGGGGGCTGAAGCTTTCTTT
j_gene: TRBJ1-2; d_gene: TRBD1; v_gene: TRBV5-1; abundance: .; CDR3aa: CASSPWTGLDYGYTF; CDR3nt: TGCGCCAGCAGCCCCTGGACAGGTTTAGACTATGGCTACACCTTC
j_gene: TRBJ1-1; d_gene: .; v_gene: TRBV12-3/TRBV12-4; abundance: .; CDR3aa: CASSLGRGFGTEAFF; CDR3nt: TGTGCCAGCAGTTTGGGGAGGGGGTTTGGCACTGAAGCTTTCTTT
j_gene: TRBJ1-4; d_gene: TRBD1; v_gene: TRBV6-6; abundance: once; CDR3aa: CASSYLVDRGEKLFF; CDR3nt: TGTGCCAGCAGTTATCTTGTGGACAGGGGTGAAAAACTGTTTTTT
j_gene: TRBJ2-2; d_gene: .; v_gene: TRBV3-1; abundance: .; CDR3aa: CASSQVSGVPGELFF; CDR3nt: TGTGCCAGCAGCCAAGTTTCGGGGGTCCCCGGGGAGCTGTTTTTT
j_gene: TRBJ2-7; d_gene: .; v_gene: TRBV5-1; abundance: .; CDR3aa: CASSVGELGYEQYF; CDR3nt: TGCGCCAGCAGCGTAGGGGAGTTGGGCTACGAGCAGTACTTC
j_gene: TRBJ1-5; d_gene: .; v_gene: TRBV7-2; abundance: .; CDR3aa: CASSHGLSNQPQHF; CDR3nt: TGTGCCAGCAGTCACGGACTTAGCAATCAGCCCCAGCATTTT
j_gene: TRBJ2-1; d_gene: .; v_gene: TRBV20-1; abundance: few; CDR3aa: CSATPGHVYNEQFF; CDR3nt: TGCAGTGCTACCCCGGGACATGTGTACAATGAGCAGTTCTTC
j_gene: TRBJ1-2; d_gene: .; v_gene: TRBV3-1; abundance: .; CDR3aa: CASSQGGPRVGCTF; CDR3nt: TGTGCCAGCAGCCAAGGAGGGCCGCGGGTCGGCTGCACCTTC
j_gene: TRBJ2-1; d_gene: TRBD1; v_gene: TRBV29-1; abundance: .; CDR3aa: CSVEDGTGGNEQFF; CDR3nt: TGCAGCGTCGAAGATGGGACAGGGGGCAATGAGCAGTTCTTC
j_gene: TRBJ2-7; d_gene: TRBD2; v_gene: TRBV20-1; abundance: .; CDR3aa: CSASVAGGGSSYEQYF; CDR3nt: TGCAGTGCTAGTGTAGCGGGGGGTGGAAGCTCCTACGAGCAGTACTTC
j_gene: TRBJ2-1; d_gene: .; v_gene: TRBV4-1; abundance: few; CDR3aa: CASSQDFGSYNEQFF; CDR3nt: TGCGCCAGCAGCCAAGATTTCGGCAGTTACAATGAGCAGTTCTTC
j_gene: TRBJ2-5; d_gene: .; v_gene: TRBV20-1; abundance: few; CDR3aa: CSASQGPSVETQYF; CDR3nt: TGCAGTGCTAGTCAGGGTCCTAGTGTCGAGACCCAGTACTTC
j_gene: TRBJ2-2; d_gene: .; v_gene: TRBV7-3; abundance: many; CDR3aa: CASSLDGNTGELFF; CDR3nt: TGTGCCAGCAGCTTAGATGGGAACACCGGGGAGCTGTTTTTT
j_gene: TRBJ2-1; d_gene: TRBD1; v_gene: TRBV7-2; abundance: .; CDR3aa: CASSASRDRGRQFF; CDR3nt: TGTGCCAGCAGCGCGTCCCGGGACAGGGGGCGGCAGTTCTTC
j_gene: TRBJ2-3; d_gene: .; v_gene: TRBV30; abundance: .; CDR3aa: CAWSAGGRGDTQYF; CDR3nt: TGTGCCTGGAGTGCCGGGGGTCGGGGAGATACGCAGTATTTT
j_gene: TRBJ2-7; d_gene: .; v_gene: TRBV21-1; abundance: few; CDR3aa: CASSNGGQGGPYEQYF; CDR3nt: TGTGCCAGCAGCAACGGGGGACAGGGGGGTCCCTACGAGCAGTACTTC
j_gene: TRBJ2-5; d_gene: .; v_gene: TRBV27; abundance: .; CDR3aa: CASGPTGRQETQYF; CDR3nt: TGTGCCAGCGGACCTACAGGGCGCCAAGAGACCCAGTACTTC
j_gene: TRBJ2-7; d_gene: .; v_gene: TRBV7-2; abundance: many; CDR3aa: CASSLGLSNYEQYF; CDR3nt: TGTGCCAGCAGCTTAGGTCTCAGTAACTACGAGCAGTACTTC
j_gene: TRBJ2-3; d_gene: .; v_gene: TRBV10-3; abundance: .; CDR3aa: CAIKDYVSKSTDTQYF; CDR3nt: TGTGCCATCAAAGATTATGTCTCAAAGAGCACAGATACGCAGTATTTT